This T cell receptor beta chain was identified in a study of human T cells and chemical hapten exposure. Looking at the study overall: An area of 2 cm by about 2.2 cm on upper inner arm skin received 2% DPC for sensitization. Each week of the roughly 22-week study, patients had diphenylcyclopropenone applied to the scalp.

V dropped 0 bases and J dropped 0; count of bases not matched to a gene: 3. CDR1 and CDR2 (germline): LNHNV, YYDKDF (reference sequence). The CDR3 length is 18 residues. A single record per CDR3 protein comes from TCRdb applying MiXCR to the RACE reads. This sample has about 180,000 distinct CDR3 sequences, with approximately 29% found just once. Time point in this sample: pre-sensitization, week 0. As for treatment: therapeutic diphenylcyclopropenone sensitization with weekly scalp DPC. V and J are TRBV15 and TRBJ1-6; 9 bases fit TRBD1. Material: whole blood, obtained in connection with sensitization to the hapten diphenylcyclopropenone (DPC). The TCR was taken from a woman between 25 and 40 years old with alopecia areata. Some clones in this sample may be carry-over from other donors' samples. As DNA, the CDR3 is TGTGCCACCAGCAGAGAAATGACAGGGGGCTCCTATAATTCACCCCTCCACTTT. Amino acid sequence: CATSREMTGGSYNSPLHF.